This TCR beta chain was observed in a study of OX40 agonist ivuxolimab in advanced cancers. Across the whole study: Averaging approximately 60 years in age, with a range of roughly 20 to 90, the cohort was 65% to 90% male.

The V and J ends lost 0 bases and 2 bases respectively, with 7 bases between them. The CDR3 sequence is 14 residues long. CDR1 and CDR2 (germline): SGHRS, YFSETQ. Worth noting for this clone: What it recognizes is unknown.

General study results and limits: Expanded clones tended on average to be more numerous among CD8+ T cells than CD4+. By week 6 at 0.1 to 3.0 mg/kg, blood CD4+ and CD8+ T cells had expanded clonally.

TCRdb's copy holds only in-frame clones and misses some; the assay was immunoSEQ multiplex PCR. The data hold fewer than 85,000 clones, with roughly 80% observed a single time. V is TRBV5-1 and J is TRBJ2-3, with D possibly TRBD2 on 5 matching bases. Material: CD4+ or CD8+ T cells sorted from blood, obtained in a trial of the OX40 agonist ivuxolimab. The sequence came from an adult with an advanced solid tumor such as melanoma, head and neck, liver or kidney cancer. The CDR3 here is CASSLGTLTDTQYF. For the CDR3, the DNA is TGCGCCAGCAGCTTGGGGACTCTCACAGATACGCAGTATTTT.